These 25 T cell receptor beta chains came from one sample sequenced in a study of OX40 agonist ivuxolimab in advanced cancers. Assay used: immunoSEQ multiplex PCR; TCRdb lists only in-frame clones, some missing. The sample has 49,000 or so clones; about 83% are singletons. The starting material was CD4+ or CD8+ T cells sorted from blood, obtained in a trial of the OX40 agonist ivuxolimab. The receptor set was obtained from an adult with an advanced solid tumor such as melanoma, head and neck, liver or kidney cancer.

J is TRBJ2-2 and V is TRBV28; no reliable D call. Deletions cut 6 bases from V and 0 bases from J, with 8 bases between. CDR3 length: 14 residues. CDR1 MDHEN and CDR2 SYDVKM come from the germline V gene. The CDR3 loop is CASRRITNTGELFF. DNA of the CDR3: TGTGCCAGCAGAAGAATAACGAACACCGGGGAGCTGTTTTTT.

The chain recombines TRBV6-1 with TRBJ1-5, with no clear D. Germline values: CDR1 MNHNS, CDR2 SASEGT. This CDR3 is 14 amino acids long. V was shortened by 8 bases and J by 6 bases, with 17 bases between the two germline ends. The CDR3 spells CASGSSLEGQPQHF. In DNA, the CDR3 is TGTGCCAGCGGGAGCTCCTTAGAGGGTCAGCCCCAGCATTTT.

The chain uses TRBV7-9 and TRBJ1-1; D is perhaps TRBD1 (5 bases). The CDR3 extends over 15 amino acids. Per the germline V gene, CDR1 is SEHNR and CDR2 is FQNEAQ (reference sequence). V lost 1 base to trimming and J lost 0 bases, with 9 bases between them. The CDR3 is CASSLVGEVNTEAFF. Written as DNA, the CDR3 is TGTGCCAGCAGCTTAGTAGGGGAAGTGAACACTGAAGCTTTCTTT.

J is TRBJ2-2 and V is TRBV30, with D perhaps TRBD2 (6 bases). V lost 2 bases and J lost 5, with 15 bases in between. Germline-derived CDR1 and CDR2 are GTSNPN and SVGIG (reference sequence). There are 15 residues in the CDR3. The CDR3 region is CAWSSVIRGTGELFF. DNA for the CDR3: TGTGCCTGGAGTTCAGTAATTCGGGGGACCGGGGAGCTGTTTTTT.

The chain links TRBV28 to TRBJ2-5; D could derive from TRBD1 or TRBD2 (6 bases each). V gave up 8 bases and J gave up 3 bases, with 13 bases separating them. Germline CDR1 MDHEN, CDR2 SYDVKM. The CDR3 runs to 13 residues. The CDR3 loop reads CASGGVAEETQYF. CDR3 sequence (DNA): TGTGCCAGCGGGGGCGTAGCGGAAGAGACCCAGTACTTC. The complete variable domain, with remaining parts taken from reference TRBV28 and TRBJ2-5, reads DVKVTQSSRYLVKRTGEKVFLECVQDMDHENMFWYRQDPGLGLRLIYFSYDVKMKEKGDIPEGYSVSREKKERFSLILESASTNQTSMYLCASGGVAEETQYFGPGTRLLVL.

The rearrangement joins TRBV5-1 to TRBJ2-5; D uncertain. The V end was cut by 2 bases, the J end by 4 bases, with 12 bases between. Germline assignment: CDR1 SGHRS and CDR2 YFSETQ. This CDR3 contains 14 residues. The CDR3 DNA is TGCGCCAGCAGCTTTGCTTCCGAAGGAGAGACCCAGTACTTC. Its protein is CASSFASEGETQYF.

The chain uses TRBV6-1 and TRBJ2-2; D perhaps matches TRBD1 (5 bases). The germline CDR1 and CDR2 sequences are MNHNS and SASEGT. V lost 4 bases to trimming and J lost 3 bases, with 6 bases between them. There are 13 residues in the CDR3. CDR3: CASSARDTGELFF. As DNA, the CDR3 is TGTGCCAGCAGTGCCAGGGACACCGGGGAGCTGTTTTTT.

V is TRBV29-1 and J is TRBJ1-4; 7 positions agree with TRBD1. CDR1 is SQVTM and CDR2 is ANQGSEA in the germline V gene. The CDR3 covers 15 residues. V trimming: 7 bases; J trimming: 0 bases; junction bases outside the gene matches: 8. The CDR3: CSAGTDLATNEKLFF. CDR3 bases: TGCAGCGCTGGGACAGACCTTGCAACTAATGAAAAACTGTTTTTT.

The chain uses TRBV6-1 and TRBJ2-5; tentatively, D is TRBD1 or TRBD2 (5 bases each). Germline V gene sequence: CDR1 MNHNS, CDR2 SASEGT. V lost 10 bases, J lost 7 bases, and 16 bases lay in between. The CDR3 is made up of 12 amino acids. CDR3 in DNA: TGTGCCATCAGGGACGGAGGTAGGACCCAGTACTTC. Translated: CAIRDGGRTQYF.

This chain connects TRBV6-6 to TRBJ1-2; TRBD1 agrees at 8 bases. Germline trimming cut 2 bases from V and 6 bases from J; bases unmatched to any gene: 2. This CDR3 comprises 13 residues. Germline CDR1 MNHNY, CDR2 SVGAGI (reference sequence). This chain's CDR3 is CASSYLTGDGYTF. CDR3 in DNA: TGTGCCAGCAGTTACCTGACAGGGGATGGCTACACCTTC.

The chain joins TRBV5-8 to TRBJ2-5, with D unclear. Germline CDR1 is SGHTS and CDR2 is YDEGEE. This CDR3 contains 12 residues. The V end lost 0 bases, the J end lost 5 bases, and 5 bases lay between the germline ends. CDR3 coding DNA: TGTGCCAGCAGCTTGGTTCGGGAGACCCAGTACTTC. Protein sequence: CASSLVRETQYF.

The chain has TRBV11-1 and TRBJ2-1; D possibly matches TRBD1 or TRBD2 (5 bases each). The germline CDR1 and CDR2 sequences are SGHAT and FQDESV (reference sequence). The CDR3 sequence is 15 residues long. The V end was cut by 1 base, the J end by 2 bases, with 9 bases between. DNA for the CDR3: TGTGCCAGCAGCTTAGAAGGGACCACCTACAATGAGCAGTTCTTC. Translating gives CASSLEGTTYNEQFF.

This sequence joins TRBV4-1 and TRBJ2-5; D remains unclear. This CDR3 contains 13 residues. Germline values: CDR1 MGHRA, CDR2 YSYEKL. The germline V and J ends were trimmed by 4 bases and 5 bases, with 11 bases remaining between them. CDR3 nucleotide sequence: TGCGCCAGCAGCCTTTCCCCTCCGGAGACCCAGTACTTC. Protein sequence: CASSLSPPETQYF.

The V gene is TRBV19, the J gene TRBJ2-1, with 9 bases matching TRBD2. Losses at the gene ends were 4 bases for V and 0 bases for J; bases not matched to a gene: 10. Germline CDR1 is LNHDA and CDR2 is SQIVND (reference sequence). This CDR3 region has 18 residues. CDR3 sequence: CASSTVGTSWGSYNEQFF. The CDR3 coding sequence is TGTGCCAGTAGTACAGTCGGGACTAGCTGGGGCTCCTACAATGAGCAGTTCTTC.

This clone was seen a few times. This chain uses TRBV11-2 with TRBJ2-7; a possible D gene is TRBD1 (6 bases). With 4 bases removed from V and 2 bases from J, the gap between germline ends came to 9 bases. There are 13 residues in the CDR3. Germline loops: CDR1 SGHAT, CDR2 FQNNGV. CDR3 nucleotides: TGTGCCAGCAGCTCCGGACAGACCTACGAGCAGTACTTC. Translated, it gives CASSSGQTYEQYF.

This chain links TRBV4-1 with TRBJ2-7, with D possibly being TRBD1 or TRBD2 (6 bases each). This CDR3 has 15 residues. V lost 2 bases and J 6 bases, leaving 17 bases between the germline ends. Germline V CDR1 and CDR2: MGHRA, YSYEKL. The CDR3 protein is CASSQRGEWGVEQYF. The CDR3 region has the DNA TGCGCCAGCAGCCAAAGGGGGGAGTGGGGGGTCGAGCAGTACTTC.

The CDR3 loop is CASSGSSSSYEQYF. CDR3 sequence (DNA): TGCGCCAGCAGTGGTTCTAGCAGTAGCTACGAGCAGTACTTC. The chain is built from TRBV10-2 and TRBJ2-7, with D possibly TRBD2 on 5 matching bases. Germline CDR1 reads WSHSY; CDR2 reads SAAADI. The V end lost 4 bases, the J end lost 3 bases, and 13 bases lay between the germline ends. The CDR3 length is 14 residues.

CDR3 nucleotides: TGTGCCAGCAGCTTTGATACGGAGCAGTACTTC. It translates to CASSFDTEQYF. The chain recombines TRBV7-9 with TRBJ2-5; D unclear. This CDR3 has 11 amino acids. Looked up from germline, CDR1 is SEHNR and CDR2 is FQNEAQ (reference sequence). The V end was cut by 3 bases, the J end by 11 bases, with 10 bases between.

This CDR3 reads CASSKTPGRNYGYTF. The CDR3 DNA sequence: TGTGCCAGCAGCAAAACCCCGGGCCGGAACTATGGCTACACCTTC. The chain carries TRBV7-9 and TRBJ1-2; D unclear. There are 15 residues in the CDR3. V was shortened by 5 bases and J by 2 bases, with 15 bases between the two germline ends. CDR1 is SEHNR and CDR2 is FQNEAQ in the germline V gene (reference sequence).

The CDR3 region has the DNA TGTGCCAGCAGCCCCCTCGCGGGTTCCTACAATGAGCAGTTCTTC. It encodes CASSPLAGSYNEQFF. This rearrangement joins TRBV27 to TRBJ2-1, with a tentative D call TRBD2 (5 bases). Between the trimmed V and J ends, which lost 6 bases and 1 base, there was a span of 13 bases. The length of the CDR3 is 15 residues. Per germline, CDR1 MNHEY and CDR2 SMNVEV (reference sequence).

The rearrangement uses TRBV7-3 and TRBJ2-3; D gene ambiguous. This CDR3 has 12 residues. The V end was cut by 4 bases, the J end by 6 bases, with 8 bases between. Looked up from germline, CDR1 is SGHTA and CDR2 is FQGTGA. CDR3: CASSSPGDTQYF. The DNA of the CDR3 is TGTGCCAGCAGCTCCCCCGGGGATACGCAGTATTTT.

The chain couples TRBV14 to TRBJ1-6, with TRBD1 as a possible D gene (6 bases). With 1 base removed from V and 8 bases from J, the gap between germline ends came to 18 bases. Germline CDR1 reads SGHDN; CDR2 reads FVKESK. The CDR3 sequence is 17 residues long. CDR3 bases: TGTGCCAGCAGCCAAGGGGCCCTGGCAGGGGACGATTCACCCCTCCACTTT. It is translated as CASSQGALAGDDSPLHF.

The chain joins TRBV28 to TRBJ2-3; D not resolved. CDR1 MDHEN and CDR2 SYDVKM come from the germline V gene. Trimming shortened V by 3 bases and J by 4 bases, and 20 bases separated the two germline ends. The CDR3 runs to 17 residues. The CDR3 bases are TGTGCCAGCAGTTTTCGATCGGCTGGAAGGCCCGCAGATACGCAGTATTTT. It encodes CASSFRSAGRPADTQYF. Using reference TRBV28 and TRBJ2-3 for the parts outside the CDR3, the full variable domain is DVKVTQSSRYLVKRTGEKVFLECVQDMDHENMFWYRQDPGLGLRLIYFSYDVKMKEKGDIPEGYSVSREKKERFSLILESASTNQTSMYLCASSFRSAGRPADTQYFGPGTRLTVL.

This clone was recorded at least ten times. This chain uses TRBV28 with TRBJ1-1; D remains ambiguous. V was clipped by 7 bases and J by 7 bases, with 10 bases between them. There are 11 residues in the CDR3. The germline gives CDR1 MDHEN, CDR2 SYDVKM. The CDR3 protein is CASTDFLEAFF. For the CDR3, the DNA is TGTGCCAGCACGGACTTCCTTGAAGCTTTCTTT.

The CDR3: CAMGGKNIQYF. The CDR3, as DNA: TGTGCTATGGGGGGCAAAAACATTCAGTACTTC. The chain combines TRBV19 with TRBJ2-4; D is possibly TRBD2 (6 bases). Germline V lookup: CDR1 LNHDA, CDR2 SQIVND (reference sequence). The CDR3 loop spans 11 amino acids.